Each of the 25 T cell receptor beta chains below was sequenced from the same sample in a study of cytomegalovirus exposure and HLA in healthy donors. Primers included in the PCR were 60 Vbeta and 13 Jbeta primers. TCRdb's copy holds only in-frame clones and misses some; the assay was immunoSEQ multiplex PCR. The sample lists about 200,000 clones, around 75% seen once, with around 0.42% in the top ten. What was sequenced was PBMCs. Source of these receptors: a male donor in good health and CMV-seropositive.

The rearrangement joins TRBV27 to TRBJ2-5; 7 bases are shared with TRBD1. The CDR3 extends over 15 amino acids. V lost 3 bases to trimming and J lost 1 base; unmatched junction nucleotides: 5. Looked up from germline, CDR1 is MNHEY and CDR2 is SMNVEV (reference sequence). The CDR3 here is CASSFVPGGQETQYF. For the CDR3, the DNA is TGTGCCAGCAGTTTCGTGCCAGGGGGCCAAGAGACCCAGTACTTC.

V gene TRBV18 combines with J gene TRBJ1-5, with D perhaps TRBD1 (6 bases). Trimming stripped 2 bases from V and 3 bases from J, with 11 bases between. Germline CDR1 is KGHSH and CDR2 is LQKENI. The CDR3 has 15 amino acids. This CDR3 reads CASSPDRPANQPQHF. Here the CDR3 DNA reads TGTGCCAGCTCACCAGACAGGCCAGCCAATCAGCCCCAGCATTTT.

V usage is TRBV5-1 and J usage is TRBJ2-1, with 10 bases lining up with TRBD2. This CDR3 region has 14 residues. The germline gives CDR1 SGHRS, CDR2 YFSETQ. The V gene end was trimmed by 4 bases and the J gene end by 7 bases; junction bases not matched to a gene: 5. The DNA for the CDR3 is TGCGCCAGCAGCGAGGCTAGCGGGGGAAATGAGCAGTTCTTC. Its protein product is CASSEASGGNEQFF.

CDR3 in amino acids: CASSLVTAGNTIYF. The CDR3 bases are TGTGCCAGCAGCTTAGTCACGGCTGGAAACACCATATATTTT. The chain links TRBV7-9 to TRBJ1-3, with D hard to call. Germline CDR1 is SEHNR and CDR2 is FQNEAQ (reference sequence). This CDR3 spans 14 amino acids. V was cut by 1 base and J by 2 bases, with 6 bases left in between.

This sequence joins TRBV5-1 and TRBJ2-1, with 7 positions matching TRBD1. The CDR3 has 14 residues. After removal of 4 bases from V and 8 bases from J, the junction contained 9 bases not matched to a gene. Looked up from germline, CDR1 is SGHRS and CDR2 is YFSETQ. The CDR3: CASSPWTGRDEQFF. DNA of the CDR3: TGCGCCAGCAGCCCCTGGACAGGTCGAGATGAGCAGTTCTTC.

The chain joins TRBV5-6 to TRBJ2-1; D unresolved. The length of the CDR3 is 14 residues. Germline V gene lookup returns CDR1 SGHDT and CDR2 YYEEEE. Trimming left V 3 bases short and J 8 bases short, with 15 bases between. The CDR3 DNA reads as TGTGCCAGCAGCTATCGTGGTAGGAGAGATGAGCAGTTCTTC. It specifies CASSYRGRRDEQFF.

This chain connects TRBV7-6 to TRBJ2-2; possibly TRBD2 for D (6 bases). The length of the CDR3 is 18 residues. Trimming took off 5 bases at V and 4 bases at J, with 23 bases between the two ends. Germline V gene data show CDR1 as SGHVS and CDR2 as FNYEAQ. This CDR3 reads CASSPRPSRERGTGELFF. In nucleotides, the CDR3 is TGTGCCAGCAGCCCCCGCCCTAGCCGGGAGAGGGGCACCGGGGAGCTGTTTTTT.

The CDR3 loop reads CASSPASPVGPNTGELFF. Here the CDR3 DNA reads TGTGCCAGCTCACCGGCGTCCCCGGTGGGCCCGAACACCGGGGAGCTGTTTTTT. The J gene is TRBJ2-2, the V gene TRBV18; D unclear. The CDR3 length is 18 residues. Trimming removed 3 bases from V and 0 bases from J, with 17 bases in between. CDR1 is KGHSH, CDR2 LQKENI, per germline.

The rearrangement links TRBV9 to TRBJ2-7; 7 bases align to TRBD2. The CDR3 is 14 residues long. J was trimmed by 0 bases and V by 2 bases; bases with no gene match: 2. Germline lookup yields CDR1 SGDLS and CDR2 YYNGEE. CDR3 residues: CASSVSGLSYEQYF. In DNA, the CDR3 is TGTGCCAGCAGCGTTAGCGGGCTCTCCTACGAGCAGTACTTC. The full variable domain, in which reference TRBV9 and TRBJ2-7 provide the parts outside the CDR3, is DSGVTQTPKHLITATGQRVTLRCSPRSGDLSVYWYQQSLDQGLQFLIQYYNGEERAKGNILERFSAQQFPDLHSELNLSSLELGDSALYFCASSVSGLSYEQYFGPGTRLTVT.

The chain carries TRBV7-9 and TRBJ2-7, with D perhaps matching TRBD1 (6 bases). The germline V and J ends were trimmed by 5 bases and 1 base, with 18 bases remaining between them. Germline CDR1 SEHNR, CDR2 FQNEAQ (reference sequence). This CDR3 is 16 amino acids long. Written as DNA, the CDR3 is TGTGCCAGCAGCCCCCGGGACACCTGGCAGTCCTACGAGCAGTACTTC. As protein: CASSPRDTWQSYEQYF.

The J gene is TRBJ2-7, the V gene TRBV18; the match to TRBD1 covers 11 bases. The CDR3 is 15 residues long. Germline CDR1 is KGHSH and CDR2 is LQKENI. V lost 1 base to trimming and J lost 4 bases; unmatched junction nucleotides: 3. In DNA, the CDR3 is TGTGCCAGCTCACCACTCGGACAGGGGGCGTACGAGCAGTACTTC. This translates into CASSPLGQGAYEQYF.

CDR3 nucleotides: TGTGCCAGCAGTTCGGAGACGGTGAACACTGAAGCTTTCTTT. The encoded protein is CASSSETVNTEAFF. The chain links TRBV6-5 to TRBJ1-1; D is uncertain. With 4 bases removed from V and 0 bases from J, the gap between germline ends came to 9 bases. The CDR3 has 14 amino acids. CDR1 is MNHEY, CDR2 SVGAGI, per germline.

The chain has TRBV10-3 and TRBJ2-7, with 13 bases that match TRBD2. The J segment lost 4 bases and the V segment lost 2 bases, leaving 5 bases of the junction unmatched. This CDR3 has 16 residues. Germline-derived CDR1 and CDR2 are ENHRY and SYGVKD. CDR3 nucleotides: TGTGCCATCAGTGAGACCCGGACTAGCGGGAGATACGAGCAGTACTTC. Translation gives CAISETRTSGRYEQYF.

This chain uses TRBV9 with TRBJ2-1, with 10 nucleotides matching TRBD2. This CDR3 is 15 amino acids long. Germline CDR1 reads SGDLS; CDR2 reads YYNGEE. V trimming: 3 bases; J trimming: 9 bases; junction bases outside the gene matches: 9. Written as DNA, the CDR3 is TGTGCCAGCAGCGGGCCAGCGGGGGGGCTCACTGAGCAGTTCTTC. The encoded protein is CASSGPAGGLTEQFF.

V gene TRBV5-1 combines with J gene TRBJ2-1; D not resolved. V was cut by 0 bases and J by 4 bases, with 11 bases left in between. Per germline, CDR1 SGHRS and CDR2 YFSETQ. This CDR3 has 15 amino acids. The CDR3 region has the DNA TGCGCCAGCAGCTTGGGGCCGGAGAGTTACAATGAGCAGTTCTTC. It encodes CASSLGPESYNEQFF.

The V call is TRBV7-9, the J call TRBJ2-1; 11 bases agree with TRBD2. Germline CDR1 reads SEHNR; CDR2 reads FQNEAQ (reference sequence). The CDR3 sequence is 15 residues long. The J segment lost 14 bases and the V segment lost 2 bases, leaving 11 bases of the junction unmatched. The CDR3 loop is CASSLYTSGRTAEFF. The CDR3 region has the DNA TGTGCCAGCAGCTTATATACTAGCGGGAGAACCGCCGAGTTCTTC. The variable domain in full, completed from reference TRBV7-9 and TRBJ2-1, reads DTGVSQNPRHKITKRGQNVTFRCDPISEHNRLYWYRQTLGQGPEFLTYFQNEAQLEKSRLLSDRFSAERPKGSFSTLEIQRTEQGDSAMYLCASSLYTSGRTAEFFGPGTRLTVL.

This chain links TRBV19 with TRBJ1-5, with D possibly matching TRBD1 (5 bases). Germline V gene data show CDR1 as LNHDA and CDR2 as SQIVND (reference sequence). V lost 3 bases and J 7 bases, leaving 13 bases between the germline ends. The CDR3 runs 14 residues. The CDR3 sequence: CASSIGGVGQPQHF. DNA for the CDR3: TGTGCCAGTAGTATCGGGGGGGTTGGACAGCCCCAGCATTTT. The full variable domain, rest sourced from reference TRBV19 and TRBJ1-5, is DGGITQSPKYLFRKEGQNVTLSCEQNLNHDAMYWYRQDPGQGLRLIYYSQIVNDFQKGDIAEGYSVSREKKESFPLTVTSAQKNPTAFYLCASSIGGVGQPQHFGDGTRLSIL.

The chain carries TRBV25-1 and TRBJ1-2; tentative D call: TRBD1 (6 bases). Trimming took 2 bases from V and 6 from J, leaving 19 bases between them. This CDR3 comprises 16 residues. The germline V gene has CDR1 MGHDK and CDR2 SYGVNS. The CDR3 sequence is CASSEITSRQDDGYTF. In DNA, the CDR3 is TGTGCCAGCAGTGAAATAACCTCTCGACAGGACGATGGCTACACCTTC.

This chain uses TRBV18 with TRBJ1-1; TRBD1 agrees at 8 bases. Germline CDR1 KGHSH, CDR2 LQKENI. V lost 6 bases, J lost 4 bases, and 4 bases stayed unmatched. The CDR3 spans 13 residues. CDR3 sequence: CASSRQGSTEAFF. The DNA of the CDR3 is TGTGCCAGCTCCAGACAGGGGTCCACTGAAGCTTTCTTT.

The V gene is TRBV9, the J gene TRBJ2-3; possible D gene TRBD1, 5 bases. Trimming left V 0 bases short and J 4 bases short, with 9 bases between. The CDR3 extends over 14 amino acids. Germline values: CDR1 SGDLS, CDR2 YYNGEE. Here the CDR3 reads CASSVGQTPDTQYF. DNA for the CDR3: TGTGCCAGCAGCGTAGGACAGACCCCAGATACGCAGTATTTT.

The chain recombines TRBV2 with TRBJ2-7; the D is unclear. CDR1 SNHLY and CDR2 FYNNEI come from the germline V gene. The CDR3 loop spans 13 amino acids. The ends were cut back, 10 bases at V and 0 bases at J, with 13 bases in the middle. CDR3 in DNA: TGTGCCACCCACAGAGAGATCTCCTACGAGCAGTACTTC. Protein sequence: CATHREISYEQYF. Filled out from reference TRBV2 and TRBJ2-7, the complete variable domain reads EPEVTQTPSHQVTQMGQEVILRCVPISNHLYFYWYRQILGQKVEFLVSFYNNEISEKSEIFDDQFSVERPDGSNFTLKIRSTKLEDSAMYFCATHREISYEQYFGPGTRLTVT.

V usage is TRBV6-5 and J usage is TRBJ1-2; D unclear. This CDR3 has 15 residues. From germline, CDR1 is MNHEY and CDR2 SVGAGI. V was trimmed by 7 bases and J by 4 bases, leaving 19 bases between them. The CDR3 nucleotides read TGTGCCAGCACCCCACCTGTGAGGGTGAGCTATGGCTACACCTTC. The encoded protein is CASTPPVRVSYGYTF.

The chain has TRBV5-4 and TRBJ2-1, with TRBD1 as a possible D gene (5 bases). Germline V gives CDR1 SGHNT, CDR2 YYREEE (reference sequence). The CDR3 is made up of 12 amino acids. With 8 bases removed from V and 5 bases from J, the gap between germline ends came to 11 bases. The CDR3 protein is CASSLDNNEQFF. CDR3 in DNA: TGTGCCAGTTCCTTGGACAACAATGAGCAGTTCTTC. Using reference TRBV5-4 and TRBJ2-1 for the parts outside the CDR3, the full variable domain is ETGVTQSPTHLIKTRGQQVTLRCSSQSGHNTVSWYQQALGQGPQFIFQYYREEENGRGNFPPRFSGLQFPNYSSELNVNALELDDSALYLCASSLDNNEQFFGPGTRLTVL.

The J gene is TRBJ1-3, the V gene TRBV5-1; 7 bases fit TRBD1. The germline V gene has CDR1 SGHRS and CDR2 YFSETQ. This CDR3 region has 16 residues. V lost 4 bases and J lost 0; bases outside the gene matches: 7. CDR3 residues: CASSITGTASGNTIYF. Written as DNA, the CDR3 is TGCGCCAGCAGCATTACCGGGACAGCCTCTGGAAACACCATATATTTT.

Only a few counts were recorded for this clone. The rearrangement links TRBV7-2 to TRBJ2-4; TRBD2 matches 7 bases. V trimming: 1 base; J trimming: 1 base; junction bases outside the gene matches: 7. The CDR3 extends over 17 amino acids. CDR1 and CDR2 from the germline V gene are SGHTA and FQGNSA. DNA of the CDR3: TGTGCCAGCAGCTTAGTTGGGGGGACTAAGGCCAAAAACATTCAGTACTTC. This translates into CASSLVGGTKAKNIQYF.